The 17 T cell receptor beta chains in this list originate from one sample, sequenced in a study of identical twins (dated by TCRdb to the mid-2010s). Library construction relied on 5' RACE. Sequencer: Illumina HiSeq 2000. TCRdb handled the public reads itself, with Q25 trimming in fastp and clone calling in MiXCR, and kept productive beta chains. Rows with one shared CDR3 protein collapse into an entry with the most common genes and DNA. The sample has 270,000 or so distinct CDR3 sequences on record, roughly 8% of them singletons. Less than 4% of the sample comes from the top ten. The same data also went into a second study, on yellow fever vaccine responses in identical twins.

Specimen: CD8+ T cells sorted from blood. These receptors came from a young woman in good health.

In this sample, this clonotype turned up a few times. This chain uses TRBV4-2 with TRBJ2-3, with D uncertain. V dropped 0 bases and J dropped 4 bases, with 8 bases sitting between them. The V gene's germline CDR1 is LGHNA and CDR2 YNFKEQ. This CDR3 is built from 14 residues. DNA for the CDR3: TGTGCCAGCAGCCAAGAGCTACGATCAGATACGCAGTATTTT. Translation gives CASSQELRSDTQYF.

The chain joins TRBV4-3 to TRBJ2-7; 7 nucleotides line up with TRBD1. Germline CDR1 is LGHNA and CDR2 is YSLEER. The CDR3 has 15 amino acids. V dropped 1 base and J dropped 1; count of bases not matched to a gene: 4. The CDR3 nucleotides are TGCGCCAGCAGCCAAGCCCGGGACAGTTCCTACGAGCAGTACTTC. This codes for CASSQARDSSYEQYF.

This clonotype came up many times. This chain connects TRBV10-2 to TRBJ2-2; no reliable D call. The CDR3 is made up of 11 amino acids. The germline V gene has CDR1 WSHSY and CDR2 SAAADI. Trimming removed 3 bases from V and 7 bases from J, with 3 bases in between. CDR3 sequence reads: CASSEGGELFF. The CDR3 region has the DNA TGCGCCAGCAGTGAAGGCGGGGAGCTGTTTTTT.

There are many counts of this clonotype. V gene TRBV4-3 combines with J gene TRBJ2-7, with D possibly being TRBD1 (6 bases). This CDR3 has 14 residues. Trimming took 1 base from V and 2 from J, leaving 9 bases between them. Germline CDR1 LGHNA, CDR2 YSLEER. The CDR3 nucleotides are TGCGCCAGCAGCCAAGGGACAGTAACCTACGAGCAGTACTTC. Translating gives CASSQGTVTYEQYF.

About this clonotype itself: One end of the junction does not line up with germline, which may come from a read error. J is TRBJ2-7 and V is TRBV7-9; D gene uncertain. The germline V gene encodes CDR1 SEHNR and CDR2 FQNEAQ (reference sequence). There are 14 residues in the CDR3. In DNA, the CDR3 is TGTGCCAGCAGCCCCCGCTCCGACGGGTACGAGCGGTACTTC. It encodes CASSPRSDGYERYF.

This clonotype came up a few times. Here the CDR3 DNA reads TGTGCCAGCAGCCAAGAAGGGGACAAAGCCAAAAACATTCAGTACTTC. Protein product: CASSQEGDKAKNIQYF. The chain combines TRBV3-1 with TRBJ2-4, with a possible D match to TRBD1 (6 bases). Trimming took off 0 bases at V and 0 bases at J, with 9 bases between the two ends. CDR1 LGHDT and CDR2 YNNKEL come from the germline V gene (reference sequence). The CDR3 length is 16 residues.

This clonotype has only a few counts. Here the CDR3 reads CASSSNWGAYEQYF. CDR3 nucleotide sequence: TGTGCCAGCAGCTCGAATTGGGGGGCCTACGAGCAGTACTTC. The chain is built from TRBV28 and TRBJ2-7; D might be TRBD2 (6 bases). V was clipped by 6 bases and J by 2 bases, with 14 bases between them. CDR1 is MDHEN, CDR2 SYDVKM, per germline. The CDR3 sequence is 14 residues long.

This clonotype was detected a few times. The chain combines TRBV2 with TRBJ2-7; D is perhaps TRBD2 (6 bases). V was clipped by 9 bases and J by 2 bases, with 11 bases between them. The CDR3 contains 12 residues. Germline V gene data show CDR1 as SNHLY and CDR2 as FYNNEI. CDR3 loop: CASGLSTYEQYF. The DNA of the CDR3 is TGTGCCAGTGGACTATCCACCTACGAGCAGTACTTC.

This chain uses TRBV27 with TRBJ1-1; tentative D call: TRBD1 (6 bases). The CDR3 extends over 12 amino acids. Trimming left V 2 bases short and J 10 bases short, with 11 bases between. Germline values: CDR1 MNHEY, CDR2 SMNVEV (reference sequence). CDR3 loop: CASSLTGRGAFF. The CDR3 nucleotides are TGTGCCAGCAGTTTAACAGGGAGGGGAGCTTTCTTT.

V and J are TRBV25-1 and TRBJ2-1; 10 positions agree with TRBD1. The CDR3 is 19 residues long. V was pared by 3 bases and J by 4 bases, with 15 bases of the junction left unmatched. Germline CDR1 MGHDK, CDR2 SYGVNS. The CDR3 bases are TGTGCCAGCAGTGACACTCTAGAATGGGACAGGGGATATTACAATGAGCAGTTCTTC. It yields the protein CASSDTLEWDRGYYNEQFF.

The table lists this clonotype with many counts. The chain uses TRBV6-1 and TRBJ2-3; 7 bases are shared with TRBD2. Germline-derived CDR1 and CDR2 are MNHNS and SASEGT. V dropped 7 bases and J dropped 4; count of bases not matched to a gene: 5. The CDR3 is 13 amino acids. The CDR3, as DNA: TGTGCCAGCAAAGGGAGGGTGCCAGATACGCAGTATTTT. Residues: CASKGRVPDTQYF.

The chain combines TRBV5-5 with TRBJ1-1; D might be TRBD1 (6 bases). Between the trimmed V and J ends, which lost 4 bases and 7 bases, there was a span of 11 bases. The CDR3 has 12 residues. Germline assignment: CDR1 SGHKS and CDR2 YYEKEE (reference sequence). CDR3 protein: CASSAQGREAFF. The CDR3 nucleotides read TGTGCCAGCAGCGCCCAGGGGCGTGAAGCTTTCTTT.

In its sample, this clonotype was seen a few times. This chain uses TRBV7-9 with TRBJ2-2; perhaps TRBD2 as D (5 bases). CDR3 length: 14 amino acids. Germline CDR1 is SEHNR and CDR2 is FQNEAQ (reference sequence). Trimming stripped 6 bases from V and 2 bases from J, with 10 bases between. The chain's CDR3 is CASRKDSNTGELFF. The CDR3 DNA reads TGTGCCAGCAGAAAGGACTCCAACACCGGGGAGCTGTTTTTT.

This clonotype showed up just a few times. The rearrangement joins TRBV5-6 to TRBJ1-2, with D perhaps matching TRBD1 (6 bases). CDR3 size: 12 residues. Germline CDR1 is SGHDT and CDR2 is YYEEEE. The V gene lost 4 bases and the J gene lost 6 bases, with 10 bases spanning the gap. The CDR3 sequence: CASSGNRDGYTF. DNA of the CDR3: TGTGCCAGCAGCGGGAACAGGGATGGCTACACCTTC.

This clonotype was observed a few times. The V and J genes are TRBV4-3 and TRBJ2-7; D unresolved. The V end was cut by 0 bases, the J end by 3 bases, with 9 bases between. This CDR3 spans 14 amino acids. Germline V gene data show CDR1 as LGHNA and CDR2 as YSLEER. CDR3 protein: CASSQDWSDYEQYF. CDR3 bases: TGCGCCAGCAGCCAAGATTGGTCTGACTACGAGCAGTACTTC.

This chain uses TRBV10-3 with TRBJ1-1; perhaps TRBD1 as D (6 bases). Germline V gene data show CDR1 as ENHRY and CDR2 as SYGVKD. The CDR3 sequence is 15 residues long. V dropped 4 bases and J dropped 3 bases, with 15 bases sitting between them. This chain's CDR3 is CAISAAGTFDTEAFF. The CDR3 bases are TGTGCCATCAGTGCGGCCGGGACATTTGACACTGAAGCTTTCTTT.

This clonotype was observed many times. V and J are TRBV7-2 and TRBJ2-1; possible D gene TRBD2, 5 bases. This CDR3 is built from 17 residues. CDR1 is SGHTA and CDR2 is FQGNSA in the germline V gene. The V end was cut by 6 bases, the J end by 0 bases, with 18 bases between. The CDR3 DNA follows: TGTGCCAGCAGTTTCGGGATTCCTCAGAGCTCCTACAATGAGCAGTTCTTC. Protein sequence: CASSFGIPQSSYNEQFF.